This T cell receptor beta chain was identified in a study of CD8+ T cells in alopecia areata. Notes on the study in general: When scalp samples are sequenced, resident alphabeta T cells of normal skin are also captured. Tofacitinib significantly brought down scalp clonality and expanded CD8+ clones among top 100.

Turning to this clone: Antigen specificity is unknown.

This CDR3 region has 14 residues. Germline V gene sequence: CDR1 GTSNPN, CDR2 SVGIG (reference sequence). Trimming cost V 2 bases and J 9 bases, with 17 bases left between them. Reverse transcription of extracted RNA yielded cDNA, which provided the sequencing template. Sequencing used immunoSEQ multiplex PCR; TCRdb keeps in-frame clones, though not all of them. Found here are about 120,000 clones, 53% of them singletons; the top ten hold 0.46%. Treatment: oral pan-JAK inhibitor, 5-10 mg twice daily. V usage is TRBV30 and J usage is TRBJ2-1, with D perhaps matching TRBD1 or TRBD2 (5 bases each). Source: CD4+ T cells sorted from blood, taken at week 4, from a patient treated with tofacitinib. The TCR comes from a human donor with alopecia areata. The CDR3 here is CAWSSNSVGPEQFF. The CDR3 DNA follows: TGTGCCTGGAGTTCCAACTCAGTGGGACCTGAGCAGTTCTTC.